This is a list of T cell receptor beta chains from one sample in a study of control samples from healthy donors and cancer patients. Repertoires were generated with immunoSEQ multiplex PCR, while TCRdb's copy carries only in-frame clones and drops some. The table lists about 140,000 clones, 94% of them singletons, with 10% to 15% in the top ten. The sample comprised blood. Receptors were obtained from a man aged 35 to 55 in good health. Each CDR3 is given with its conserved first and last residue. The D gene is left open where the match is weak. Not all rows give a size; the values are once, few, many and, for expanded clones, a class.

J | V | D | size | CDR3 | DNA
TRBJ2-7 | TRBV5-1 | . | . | CASSYTTGDLYEQYF | TGCGCCAGCAGTTACACTACGGGGGATCTGTACGAGCAGTACTTC
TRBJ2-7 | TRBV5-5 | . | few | CASSLVAGVSYEQYF | TGTGCCAGCAGCTTGGTCGCAGGGGTCTCCTACGAGCAGTACTTC
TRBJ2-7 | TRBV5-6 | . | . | CASSRGQGRSREQYF | TGTGCCAGCAGCAGAGGGCAGGGGAGATCTCGGGAGCAGTACTTC
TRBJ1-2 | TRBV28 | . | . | CASSSGAVYGYTF | TGTGCCAGCAGCTCAGGGGCGGTCTATGGCTACACCTTC
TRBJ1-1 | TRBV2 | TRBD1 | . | CASSEARGGVTEAFF | TGTGCCAGCAGTGAAGCCAGGGGGGGAGTCACTGAAGCTTTCTTT
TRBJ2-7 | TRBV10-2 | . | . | CATSGRDIYHEQYF | TGCGCCACCAGTGGAAGGGACATTTACCACGAGCAGTACTTC
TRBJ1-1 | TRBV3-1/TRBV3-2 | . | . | CASSQWEVNTEAFF | TGTGCCAGCAGCCAATGGGAGGTTAACACTGAAGCTTTCTTT
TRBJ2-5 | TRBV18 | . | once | CASSPQETQYF | TGTGCCAGCTCACCTCAAGAGACCCAGTACTTC
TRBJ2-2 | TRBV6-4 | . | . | CASSAGTGELFF | TGTGCCAGCAGCGCAGGGACCGGGGAGCTGTTTTTT
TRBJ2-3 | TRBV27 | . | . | CASRLHGGGASDTQYF | TGTGCCAGCCGTCTACACGGAGGGGGCGCCTCAGATACGCAGTATTTT
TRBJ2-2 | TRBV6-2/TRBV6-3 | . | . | CASSYPGLPNTGELFF | TGTGCCAGCAGTTACCCCGGACTCCCGAACACCGGGGAGCTGTTTTTT
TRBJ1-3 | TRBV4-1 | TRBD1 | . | CASSQVGRTGGNTIYF | TGCGCCAGCAGCCAAGTTGGCCGGACAGGTGGAAACACCATATATTTT
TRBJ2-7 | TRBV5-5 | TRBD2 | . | CASSWYLSSGSSYEQYF | TGTGCCAGCAGCTGGTATCTTTCTAGCGGGAGCTCCTACGAGCAGTACTTC
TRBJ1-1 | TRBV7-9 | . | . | CASSAPQGSPNTEAFF | TGTGCCAGCAGCGCCCCCCAGGGGAGCCCGAACACTGAAGCTTTCTTT
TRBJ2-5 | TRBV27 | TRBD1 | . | CASSLRDRGRQETQYF | TGTGCCAGCAGCCTCCGGGACAGGGGGCGCCAAGAGACCCAGTACTTC
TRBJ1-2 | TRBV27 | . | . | CASSPLGNYGYTF | TGTGCCAGCAGTCCCCTGGGAAACTATGGCTACACCTTC
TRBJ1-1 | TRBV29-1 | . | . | CSVDPGPGGAFF | TGCAGCGTTGATCCGGGACCCGGGGGGGCTTTCTTT
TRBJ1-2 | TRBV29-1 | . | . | CSVHRDYGYTF | TGCAGCGTCCACAGAGACTATGGCTACACCTTC
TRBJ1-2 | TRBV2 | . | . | CASSETSYGYTF | TGTGCCAGCAGTGAGACATCCTATGGCTACACCTTC
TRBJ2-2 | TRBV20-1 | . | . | CSASPSGPTGELFF | TGCAGTGCTAGTCCCAGCGGGCCCACCGGGGAGCTGTTTTTT
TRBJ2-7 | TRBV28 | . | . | CASRAIGLQYF | TGTGCCAGCAGGGCCATCGGATTGCAGTACTTC
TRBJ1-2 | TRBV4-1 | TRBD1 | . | CASSQASLTGVTLYGYTF | TGCGCCAGCAGCCAAGCCTCTCTGACAGGGGTCACCCTCTATGGCTACACCTTC
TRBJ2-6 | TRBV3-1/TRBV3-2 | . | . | CASSQWGAGANVLTF | TGTGCCAGCAGCCAGTGGGGAGCTGGGGCCAACGTCCTGACTTTC
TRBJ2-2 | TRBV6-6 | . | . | CASSITTGTNTGELFF | TGTGCCAGCAGTATAACAACCGGGACGAACACCGGGGAGCTGTTTTTT
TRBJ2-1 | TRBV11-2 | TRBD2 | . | CASSLDWASGLYNEQFF | TGTGCCAGCAGCTTAGATTGGGCTAGCGGGCTCTACAATGAGCAGTTCTTC
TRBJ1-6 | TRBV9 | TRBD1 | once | CASSEQGADSPLHF | TGTGCCAGCAGCGAACAGGGGGCGGATTCACCCCTCCACTTT
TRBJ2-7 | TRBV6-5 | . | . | CASTSDRSYEQYF | TGTGCCAGCACGTCAGACCGCTCCTACGAGCAGTACTTC
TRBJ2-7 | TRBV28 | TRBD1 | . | CASSSPGQGARYEQYF | TGTGCCAGCAGTTCTCCGGGACAGGGGGCGCGGTACGAGCAGTACTTC
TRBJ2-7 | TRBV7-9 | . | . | CASTDLHNSYEQYF | TGTGCCAGCACGGACCTACACAACTCCTACGAGCAGTACTTC
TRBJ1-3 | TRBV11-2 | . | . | CASSPSTGAGNTIYF | TGTGCCAGCAGCCCTTCGACAGGCGCTGGAAACACCATATATTTT
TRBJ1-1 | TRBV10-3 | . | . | CAISERPGSNTEAFF | TGTGCCATCAGTGAACGCCCAGGGTCGAACACTGAAGCTTTCTTT
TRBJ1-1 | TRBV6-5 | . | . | CATGTPKAFF | TGTGCCACCGGGACACCTAAAGCTTTCTTT
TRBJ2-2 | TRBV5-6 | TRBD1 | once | CASSLGSAGGTGELFF | TGTGCCAGCAGCTTGGGATCCGCAGGGGGCACCGGGGAGCTGTTTTTT
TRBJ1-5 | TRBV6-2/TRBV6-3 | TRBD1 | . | CASSPRTGGPRQPQHF | TGTGCCAGCAGTCCGAGGACAGGGGGGCCCCGGCAGCCCCAGCATTTT
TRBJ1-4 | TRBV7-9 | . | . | CASSSDGESNEKLFF | TGTGCCAGCAGCTCGGACGGTGAAAGTAATGAAAAACTGTTTTTT
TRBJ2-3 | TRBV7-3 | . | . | CASSPQGRRADTQYF | TGTGCCAGCAGCCCCCAGGGCCGTCGGGCAGATACGCAGTATTTT
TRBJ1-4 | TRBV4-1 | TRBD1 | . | CASSQDRGQGGTNEKLFF | TGCGCCAGCAGCCAAGATAGGGGACAGGGAGGAACTAATGAAAAACTGTTTTTT
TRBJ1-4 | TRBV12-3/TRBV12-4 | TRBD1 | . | CASSPGQGMPLFF | TGTGCCAGCAGCCCCGGACAGGGGATGCCGCTGTTTTTT
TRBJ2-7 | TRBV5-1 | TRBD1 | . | CASSLEIGQGEYEQYF | TGCGCCAGCAGCTTGGAAATAGGACAGGGGGAATACGAGCAGTACTTC
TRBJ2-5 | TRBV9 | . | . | CASSAGKVHGETQYF | TGTGCCAGCAGCGCGGGAAAAGTTCATGGGGAGACCCAGTACTTC
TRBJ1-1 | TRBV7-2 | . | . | CASSLFTGSHTEAFF | TGTGCCAGCAGCTTATTCACAGGGAGTCACACTGAAGCTTTCTTT
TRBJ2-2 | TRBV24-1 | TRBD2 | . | CATSGVAGAANTGELFF | TGTGCCACCAGTGGCGTAGCGGGGGCCGCGAACACCGGGGAGCTGTTTTTT
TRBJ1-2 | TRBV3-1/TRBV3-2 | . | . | CASSQSDREQRYTF | TGTGCCAGCAGCCAAAGTGATAGGGAACAAAGATACACCTTC
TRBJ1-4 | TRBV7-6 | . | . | CASSLARGWGEKLFF | TGTGCCAGCAGCTTAGCCAGGGGATGGGGTGAAAAACTGTTTTTT
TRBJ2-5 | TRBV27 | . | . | CASSLSAGEYQETQYF | TGTGCCAGCAGTTTATCAGCCGGGGAGTACCAAGAGACCCAGTACTTC
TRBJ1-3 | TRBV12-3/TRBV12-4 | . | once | CASSFGGNTIYF | TGTGCCAGCAGTTTTGGTGGAAACACCATATATTTT
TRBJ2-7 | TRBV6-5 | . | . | CASRNPGRFYVEQYF | TGTGCCAGCAGAAACCCGGGACGGTTCTACGTCGAGCAGTACTTC
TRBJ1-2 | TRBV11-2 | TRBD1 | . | CASSLAFTGGYGYTF | TGTGCCAGCAGCTTAGCATTTACAGGGGGCTACGGCTACACCTTC
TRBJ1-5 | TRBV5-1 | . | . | CASSLGGAGEPQHF | TGCGCCAGCAGCTTGGGAGGGGCGGGGGAGCCCCAGCATTTT
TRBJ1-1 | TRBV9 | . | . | CASSAGPRGTEAFF | TGTGCCAGCAGCGCCGGGCCCCGGGGCACTGAAGCTTTCTTT
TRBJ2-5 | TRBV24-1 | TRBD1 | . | CATSDSGQGETQYF | TGTGCCACCAGTGATTCGGGACAGGGTGAGACCCAGTACTTC
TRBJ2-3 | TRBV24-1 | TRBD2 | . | CATSDFNGLAITDTQYF | TGTGCCACCAGTGATTTTAATGGACTAGCCATAACAGATACGCAGTATTTT
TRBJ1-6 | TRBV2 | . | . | CASSEQLPNSPLHF | TGTGCCAGCAGTGAACAACTGCCTAATTCACCCCTCCACTTT